This T cell receptor (beta chain) was obtained from a study of blood T cell repertoires in COVID-19. In the original processing: Nucleated cell counts were estimated from reference gene primer amplification. This table comes from immunoSEQ multiplex PCR, and its TCRdb copy is limited to in-frame clones, with some not included. V, J and clone size reflect that table, while D and trimming were determined from the DNA. The table has roughly 150,000 clones, 90% seen once. This CDR3 region has 15 residues. V lost 7 bases to trimming and J lost 0 bases, with 10 bases between them. Germline CDR1 SNHLY, CDR2 FYNNEI.

The TCR comes from a woman of 80 years or more with acute or convalescent COVID-19. The V gene is TRBV2, the J gene TRBJ1-6, with D perhaps matching TRBD1 (5 bases). Sequencing used peripheral blood. The DNA for the CDR3 is TGTGCCAGCATCATGGACAACTCCTATAATTCACCCCTCCACTTT. Amino acids: CASIMDNSYNSPLHF.